This T cell receptor (beta chain) was sequenced during a study of regulatory T cells in long-lasting Graves disease. The table lists this clonotype with many counts. Germline lookup yields CDR1 MDHEN and CDR2 SYDVKM. V was clipped by 7 bases and J by 0 bases, with 9 bases between them. This CDR3 is 13 amino acids long. Relying on iRepertoire HTBI primers and Arm-PCR of CDR3 regions, the team built TCR beta libraries. From the multiplex PCR reads, TCRdb called clonotypes with MiXCR, one entry per CDR3 protein. The sample consists of 380,000 or so distinct CDR3 sequences, under 20% of them appearing once. Time point: newly diagnosed GD, antithyroid drugs for less than 3 months. Isolated PBMC RNA provided the starting material for the TCR library. These sequences were also reported in another study, on T cells in Graves' hyperthyroidism and ophthalmopathy.

The source of this sequence is a woman between 18 and 29 years old with Graves disease. This chain uses TRBV28 with TRBJ1-1; D not certain. The input for sequencing was peripheral blood mononuclear cells (PBMCs), taken at new diagnosis, from a patient treated with antithyroid drugs. CDR3 in DNA: TGTGCCAGCACCAATACCATGAACACTGAAGCTTTCTTT. Translating gives CASTNTMNTEAFF.